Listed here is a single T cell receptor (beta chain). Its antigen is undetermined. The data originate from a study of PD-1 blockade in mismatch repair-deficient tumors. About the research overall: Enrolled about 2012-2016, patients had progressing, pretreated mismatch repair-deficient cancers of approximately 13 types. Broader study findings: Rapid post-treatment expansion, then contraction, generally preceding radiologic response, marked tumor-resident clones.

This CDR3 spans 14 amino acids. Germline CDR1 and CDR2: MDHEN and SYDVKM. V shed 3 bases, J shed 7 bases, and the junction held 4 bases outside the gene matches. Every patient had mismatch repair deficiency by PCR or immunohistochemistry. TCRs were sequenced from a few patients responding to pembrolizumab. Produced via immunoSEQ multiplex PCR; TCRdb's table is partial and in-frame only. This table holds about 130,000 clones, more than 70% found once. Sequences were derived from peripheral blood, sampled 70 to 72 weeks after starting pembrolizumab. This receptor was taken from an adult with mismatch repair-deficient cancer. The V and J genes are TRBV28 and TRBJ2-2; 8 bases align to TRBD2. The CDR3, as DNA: TGTGCCAGCAGTTTGACTAGCGAGGTCGGGGAGCTGTTTTTT. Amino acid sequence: CASSLTSEVGELFF.